This entry lists 32 T cell receptor beta chains sequenced from one sample in a study of post-analysis software for immune sequencing data. Study-wide findings and caveats: When patients were compared with controls, 5 or 6 TRBV segments were more frequent, TRBV5-6, TRBV5-1 and TRBV20-1 among them.

Their cognate antigens are unknown. Libraries were made from TCR beta cDNA, and they carried unique molecular identifiers. TCRdb reprocessed the PCR reads via MiXCR and lists one record per CDR3 protein. Among about 820,000 distinct CDR3 sequences, about 53% were seen once, and the ten largest hold around 4.5%. What was sequenced was blood. Every receptor here comes from a girl aged 5-17 years with multiple sclerosis.

A note on this clonotype: This CDR3 fails to terminate in the conserved phenylalanine or tryptophan, so it likely reflects a read error. V and J are TRBV15 and TRBJ2-3, with 9 positions matching TRBD2. Germline lookup yields CDR1 LNHNV and CDR2 YYDKDF (reference sequence). After removal of 0 bases from V and 1 base from J, the junction contained 8 bases not matched to a gene. The CDR3 has 18 amino acids. CDR3 nucleotides: TGTGCCACCAGCAGAGATCAGCTTGGCGGGGGGGGCACAGATACGCAGTATTTA. Its translation is CATSRDQLGGGGTDTQYL.

The chain combines TRBV6-5 with TRBJ2-5; D is perhaps TRBD2 (5 bases). CDR1 and CDR2 (germline): MNHEY, SVGAGI. This CDR3 spans 15 amino acids. V was clipped by 5 bases and J by 8 bases, with 21 bases between them. The CDR3 bases are TGTGCCAGCAGTCGCCTCCACTTAACTAGTTTAACCCAGTACTTC. Its translation: CASSRLHLTSLTQYF.

This rearrangement joins TRBV5-1 to TRBJ2-6; TRBD1 might be the D (6 bases). The CDR3 totals 19 residues. V lost 3 bases and J lost 0, with 19 bases in between. Germline CDR1 is SGHRS and CDR2 is YFSETQ. Here the CDR3 DNA reads TGCGCCAGCAGCTCGCTCCCACCGACAGGCGGCTCTGGGGCCAACGTCCTGACTTTC. This codes for CASSSLPPTGGSGANVLTF.

This sequence joins TRBV20-1 and TRBJ1-1; D possibly corresponds to TRBD1 (5 bases). Germline-derived CDR1 and CDR2 are DFQATT and SNEGSKA (reference sequence). The CDR3 contains 13 residues. V was clipped by 4 bases and J by 6 bases, with 15 bases between them. The CDR3 is CSATPWGWSEAFF. In DNA form, the CDR3 reads TGCAGTGCTACCCCATGGGGGTGGTCTGAAGCTTTCTTT.

This rearrangement joins TRBV7-9 to TRBJ2-1, with D perhaps matching TRBD1 or TRBD2 (5 bases each). The CDR3 runs to 14 residues. Germline-derived CDR1 and CDR2 are SEHNR and FQNEAQ (reference sequence). The V gene lost 6 bases and the J gene lost 10 bases, with 19 bases spanning the gap. The CDR3, as DNA: TGTGCCAGCAGTTATACCGGGACCCAATACGAGCAGTTCTTC. This encodes CASSYTGTQYEQFF.

This clonotype was detected only once. The chain links TRBV25-1 to TRBJ2-5; 10 positions agree with TRBD2. CDR1 and CDR2 (germline): MGHDK, SYGVNS. The trim removed 1 base at V and 0 bases at J, leaving 11 bases unmatched. This CDR3 is built from 19 residues. CDR3 in amino acids: CASSESILAGGRHQETQYF. CDR3 nucleotides: TGTGCCAGCAGTGAATCGATCTTAGCGGGAGGTCGCCACCAAGAGACCCAGTACTTC.

This clonotype came up a few times. The rearrangement uses TRBV5-4 and TRBJ2-1; D call uncertain. V lost 0 bases and J lost 6, with 7 bases in between. The germline V gene encodes CDR1 SGHNT and CDR2 YYREEE (reference sequence). CDR3 length equals 13 residues. This chain's CDR3 is CASSLELVNEQFF. DNA for the CDR3: TGTGCCAGCAGCTTGGAGCTAGTCAATGAGCAGTTCTTC. The whole variable domain, filled in from reference TRBV5-4 and TRBJ2-1, reads ETGVTQSPTHLIKTRGQQVTLRCSSQSGHNTVSWYQQALGQGPQFIFQYYREEENGRGNFPPRFSGLQFPNYSSELNVNALELDDSALYLCASSLELVNEQFFGPGTRLTVL.

This clonotype has only a few counts. This chain links TRBV6-5 with TRBJ2-3, with a possible D match to TRBD1 (5 bases). V was cut by 0 bases and J by 1 base, with 14 bases left in between. The CDR3 spans 17 residues. The germline CDR1 and CDR2 sequences are MNHEY and SVGAGI. In nucleotides, the CDR3 is TGTGCCAGCAGTTACTCGTATTCAGTCAGGGGCACAGATACGCAGTATTTT. It yields the protein CASSYSYSVRGTDTQYF.

V is TRBV6-6 and J is TRBJ2-5; 12 bases map to TRBD2. The V gene end was trimmed by 5 bases and the J gene end by 4 bases; junction bases not matched to a gene: 8. Germline V gene data show CDR1 as MNHNY and CDR2 as SVGAGI (reference sequence). CDR3 length equals 16 residues. CDR3: CASSPRPSGGGETQYF. The CDR3 region has the DNA TGTGCCAGCAGTCCGCGTCCTAGCGGGGGGGGAGAGACCCAGTACTTC.

The rearrangement links TRBV6-5 to TRBJ2-3; D possibly corresponds to TRBD1 (6 bases). V lost 2 bases, J lost 6 bases, and 9 bases lay in between. In germline, CDR1 is MNHEY, CDR2 SVGAGI. The CDR3 runs 13 residues. DNA for the CDR3: TGTGCCAGCAGTTACACCACAGGGGATACGCAGTATTTT. This encodes CASSYTTGDTQYF.

This clonotype was seen a handful of times. This chain connects TRBV4-2 to TRBJ2-1; the match to TRBD2 covers 8 bases. Germline lookup yields CDR1 LGHNA and CDR2 YNFKEQ. J gave up 4 bases and V 0 bases, and 5 bases lay outside the gene matches. CDR3 length: 16 amino acids. This CDR3 is CASSQELAALYNEQFF. Written as DNA, the CDR3 is TGTGCCAGCAGCCAAGAACTAGCGGCCTTGTACAATGAGCAGTTCTTC.

The CDR3 nucleotides are TGTGCTAGTGGTTACCTATACGAGCAGTACTTC. Translation: CASGYLYEQYF. The chain employs TRBV12-5 and TRBJ2-7; no definite D call. Germline assignment: CDR1 LGHNT and CDR2 FRNRAP. The CDR3 runs 11 residues. V dropped 4 bases and J dropped 4 bases, with 5 bases sitting between them.

J is TRBJ2-5 and V is TRBV4-1; D is ambiguous. Germline V gene data show CDR1 as MGHRA and CDR2 as YSYEKL. V lost 0 bases and J lost 5, with 13 bases in between. This CDR3 is 15 amino acids long. This CDR3 reads CASSQDRIAWETQYF. The DNA of the CDR3 is TGCGCCAGCAGCCAAGATCGAATAGCTTGGGAGACCCAGTACTTC.

This clonotype turned up a few times. The chain couples TRBV6-2 or TRBV6-3 to TRBJ1-2; 8 bases line up with TRBD1. V lost 7 bases to trimming and J lost 1 base; unmatched junction nucleotides: 8. CDR3 length: 15 residues. Germline CDR1 is MNHEY and CDR2 is SVGEGT. Written as DNA, the CDR3 is TGTGCCAGCATGAGGGACAGGACCCGTAACTATGGCTACACCTTC. Its translation: CASMRDRTRNYGYTF.

The rearrangement joins TRBV6-6 to TRBJ2-5, with 15 positions matching TRBD2. The end of the DNA aligns better with TRBJ2-7, so the J call may be wrong. The length of the CDR3 is 16 residues. The V gene's germline CDR1 is MNHNY and CDR2 SVGAGI (reference sequence). CDR3 amino acids: CASSYGTSGGLSEQYF. For the CDR3, the DNA is TGTGCCAGCAGTTACGGGACTAGCGGGGGGCTTTCCGAGCAGTACTTC.

The chain combines TRBV9 with TRBJ2-3, with TRBD2 identical over 15 bases. Germline loops: CDR1 SGDLS, CDR2 YYNGEE. J was trimmed by 4 bases and V by 0 bases; bases with no gene match: 18. The CDR3 spans 22 residues. CDR3 loop: CASSVATGGLAGGPRSSDTQYF. CDR3 DNA: TGTGCCAGCAGCGTAGCTACGGGGGGACTAGCGGGAGGACCGCGGTCCTCAGATACGCAGTATTTT.

V usage is TRBV20-1 and J usage is TRBJ2-5; no clear D. CDR1 and CDR2 from the germline V gene are DFQATT and SNEGSKA (reference sequence). The CDR3 has 13 amino acids. V lost 0 bases to trimming and J lost 5 bases, with 10 bases between them. CDR3 in amino acids: CSARDPSLETQYF. The CDR3 nucleotides are TGCAGTGCTAGAGATCCTAGTTTGGAGACCCAGTACTTC.

The chain recombines TRBV29-1 with TRBJ2-7, with 12 bases that match TRBD1. V dropped 3 bases and J dropped 6; count of bases not matched to a gene: 3. This CDR3 spans 13 amino acids. Germline V gives CDR1 SQVTM, CDR2 ANQGSEA. CDR3 region: CSVEGTGGGEQYF. The CDR3 nucleotides are TGCAGCGTTGAGGGGACAGGGGGCGGCGAGCAGTACTTC.

The rearrangement uses TRBV21-1 and TRBJ2-1; the table's D call of TRBD1 was not tested on the DNA. TRBV21-1 constitutes a pseudogene. This CDR3 region has 18 residues. The CDR3 here is CASSKDPGTPTPYNEQFF. The CDR3, as DNA: TGTGCCAGCAGCAAAGACCCCGGGACACCCACTCCCTACAATGAGCAGTTCTTC.

The CDR3 region has the DNA TGTGCCAGCAGTTTATATGGGGGGGACGAGACCCAGTACTTC. Amino acids: CASSLYGGDETQYF. This sequence joins TRBV12-3 or TRBV12-4 and TRBJ2-5, with TRBD2 identical over 7 bases. J was trimmed by 5 bases and V by 2 bases; bases with no gene match: 5. The CDR3 is made up of 14 amino acids.

CDR3 protein: CSLRPAGVGTDTQYF. The CDR3 nucleotides are TGCAGTCTACGTCCTGCGGGGGTAGGCACAGATACGCAGTATTTT. The genes are TRBV20-1 and TRBJ1-5; 7 bases are shared with TRBD2. The J call may not be correct, given that the DNA end is closer to TRBJ2-3. The CDR3 has 15 residues. CDR1 is DFQATT, CDR2 SNEGSKA, per germline (reference sequence).

The chain carries TRBV20-1 and TRBJ1-4; no definite D call. The length of the CDR3 is 15 residues. Germline-derived CDR1 and CDR2 are DFQATT and SNEGSKA (reference sequence). Trimming took 0 bases from V and 14 from J, leaving 22 bases between them. The CDR3 here is CSAREGSAPIVGLFF. For the CDR3, the DNA is TGCAGTGCTAGAGAAGGCAGTGCCCCAATCGTGGGCCTGTTTTTT.

This clonotype has only a few counts. This sequence joins TRBV9 and TRBJ1-2; 7 bases agree with TRBD1. The CDR3 covers 15 residues. Germline loops: CDR1 SGDLS, CDR2 YYNGEE. The V segment lost 4 bases and the J segment 3 bases; nucleotides outside the gene matches: 9. The CDR3 sequence: CASSLRGGSDYGYTF. The CDR3 region has the DNA TGTGCCAGCAGCCTTCGAGGGGGCAGCGACTATGGCTACACCTTC.

This chain links TRBV6-5 with TRBJ1-1; 9 bases align to TRBD1. The junction had 7 bases not matched to a gene; V was cut back by 2 bases and J by 6 bases. Per germline, CDR1 MNHEY and CDR2 SVGAGI. The CDR3 spans 15 residues. CDR3 region: CASSYGDRESAEAFF. CDR3 DNA: TGTGCCAGCAGTTACGGGGACAGGGAGAGCGCTGAAGCTTTCTTT.

The genes are TRBV12-3 or TRBV12-4 and TRBJ1-5; D ambiguous. V lost 3 bases, J lost 3 bases, and 9 bases lay in between. This CDR3 is built from 14 residues. CDR3 in DNA: TGTGCCAGCAGTTTGATAGGATCCAATCAGCCCCAGCATTTT. It specifies CASSLIGSNQPQHF.

This rearrangement joins TRBV7-9 to TRBJ2-3, with TRBD2 identical over 9 bases. The CDR3 loop spans 19 amino acids. Losses at the gene ends were 5 bases for V and 3 bases for J; bases not matched to a gene: 18. Germline CDR1 SEHNR, CDR2 FQNEAQ (reference sequence). For the CDR3, the DNA is TGTGCCAGCAGCATGATAGGGGGACTAGCAGGAGCTCGTACAGATACGCAGTATTTT. It encodes CASSMIGGLAGARTDTQYF.

The V call is TRBV27, the J call TRBJ2-7; D is perhaps TRBD1 (6 bases). V shed 3 bases and J shed 0 bases, with 15 bases lying between them. Germline V gene sequence: CDR1 MNHEY, CDR2 SMNVEV (reference sequence). The CDR3 has 16 amino acids. CDR3 sequence reads: CASSFSGQRLSYEQYF. Here the CDR3 DNA reads TGTGCCAGCAGTTTCTCGGGACAACGACTCTCCTACGAGCAGTACTTC.

This clonotype was observed a handful of times. The rearrangement joins TRBV29-1 to TRBJ2-5; D remains ambiguous. Trimming stripped 4 bases from V and 1 base from J, with 13 bases between. CDR1 is SQVTM, CDR2 ANQGSEA, per germline. The CDR3 length is 14 residues. The CDR3, as DNA: TGCAGCGTTGGTGGTCGGCAGTTCCAAGAGACCCAGTACTTC. Translating it yields CSVGGRQFQETQYF.

This clonotype showed up just a few times. The chain employs TRBV20-1 and TRBJ2-3; TRBD2 matches 12 bases. Losses at the gene ends were 6 bases for V and 0 bases for J; bases not matched to a gene: 4. This CDR3 has 15 amino acids. CDR1 and CDR2 from the germline V gene are DFQATT and SNEGSKA (reference sequence). This chain's CDR3 is CSAIGLAGSTDTQYF. CDR3 coding DNA: TGCAGTGCCATCGGACTAGCGGGGAGCACAGATACGCAGTATTTT.

The chain joins TRBV3-1 to TRBJ2-4; 7 bases line up with TRBD1. Germline V gives CDR1 LGHDT, CDR2 YNNKEL (reference sequence). Unmatched junction bases numbered 10, after V lost 5 bases and J lost 9 bases. The CDR3 runs to 14 residues. The CDR3 DNA is TGTGCCAGCAGCTTCTCGGACAGGACGGGCATTCAGTACTTC. Protein: CASSFSDRTGIQYF.

The table lists this clonotype with a few counts. The genes are TRBV7-2 and TRBJ2-5; D may be TRBD2 (5 bases). Looked up from germline, CDR1 is SGHTA and CDR2 is FQGNSA. The CDR3 contains 14 residues. V was pared by 7 bases and J by 4 bases, with 16 bases between. As DNA, the CDR3 is TGTGCCAGCAACCTAAACTATGGAGGAGAGACCCAGTACTTC. This encodes CASNLNYGGETQYF.

This chain's CDR3 is CAISDLARGMNTEAFF. CDR3 DNA: TGTGCCATCAGTGACTTGGCTCGGGGAATGAACACTGAAGCTTTCTTT. The chain has TRBV10-3 and TRBJ1-1; the D is unclear. CDR1 and CDR2 (germline): ENHRY, SYGVKD. Trimming shortened V by 3 bases and J by 0 bases, and 14 bases separated the two germline ends. The CDR3 is 16 amino acids.